This T cell receptor (beta chain) was captured by sequencing in a study of siplizumab effects on memory and regulatory T cells. Study findings and constraints: Naive T cells, seemingly more diverse than memory cells, seemed major alloresponse contributors.

Per sample, approximately 10^5 TCR templates underwent assay. The assay was immunoSEQ multiplex PCR, and TCRdb's table has in-frame clones only and misses some. The data hold more than 85,000 clones, with about 90% observed a single time. With respect to this clone: The antigen remains unidentified.

The V gene lost 1 base and the J gene lost 4 bases, with 13 bases spanning the gap. This CDR3 spans 15 amino acids. Germline values: CDR1 SEHNR, CDR2 FQNEAQ (reference sequence). This chain uses TRBV7-9 with TRBJ1-2, with a tentative D call TRBD1 (5 bases). The sequencing sample was made of Tregs sorted from blood. The source of this sequence is a human donor in good health. The CDR3 nucleotides are TGTGCCAGCAGCTTAGGGGGCGGGAGAGGCTATGGCTACACCTTC. Protein sequence: CASSLGGGRGYGYTF.